The sequence of this T cell receptor beta chain was determined in a study of blood T cells in healthy people across ages. For the second PCR, which ran for about 7 to 12 cycles, a sample-barcoded 5' primer and a J-beta primer mix were used. TCRdb recomputed calls from the 5' RACE reads with MiXCR, one row per CDR3 protein. The table has 850,000 to 1,300,000 distinct CDR3 sequences, more than 40% seen once. This clonotype appeared a single time. The CDR3 spans 14 residues. V lost 5 bases to trimming and J lost 6 bases; unmatched junction nucleotides: 6. CDR1 and CDR2 from the germline V gene are SQVTM and ANQGSEA.

The sequence derives from a woman in her sixties or seventies in good health. Sequencing used blood. The rearrangement links TRBV29-1 to TRBJ2-1; 11 bases match TRBD2. The CDR3 sequence: CSVRGLADPNEQFF. CDR3 DNA: TGCAGCGTTCGGGGACTAGCGGATCCCAATGAGCAGTTCTTC.